Shown below are 26 T cell receptor beta chains from a single sample sequenced in a study of cytomegalovirus exposure and HLA in healthy donors. A multiplex PCR was run with 60 Vbeta primers and 13 Jbeta primers. TCRdb's table, derived via immunoSEQ multiplex PCR, lists solely in-frame clones and lacks some. The table shows around 100,000 clones, with about 80% occurring only once. Source material: PBMCs. The receptors derive from a female donor in good health and CMV-seropositive.

The chain employs TRBV9 and TRBJ1-1; possible D gene TRBD1, 5 bases. Germline values: CDR1 SGDLS, CDR2 YYNGEE. The CDR3 runs to 13 residues. V was pared by 5 bases and J by 6 bases, with 14 bases between. For the CDR3, the DNA is TGTGCCAGCAGTCGTAGCAGGGAGGCTGAAGCTTTCTTT. It specifies CASSRSREAEAFF.

This clone has just one count. The CDR3 loop reads CASSWGPRGAYGYTF. CDR3 DNA sequence: TGTGCCAGCAGCTGGGGACCCAGGGGAGCCTATGGCTACACCTTC. This chain links TRBV5-5 with TRBJ1-2; D might be TRBD1 (6 bases). Trimming cost V 3 bases and J 4 bases, with 16 bases left between them. The CDR3 is 15 amino acids. CDR1 is SGHKS, CDR2 YYEKEE, per germline (reference sequence).

Regarding this clone: At one end, the junction sequence differs from germline, possibly due to a read error. CDR3 nucleotide sequence: TGTGCCAGCTCACCGCCCGGGACTAGCTCCGACGAGCAGTACTTC. This translates into CASSPPGTSSDEQYF. The chain uses TRBV18 and TRBJ2-7, with 9 bases fitting TRBD2. CDR1 KGHSH and CDR2 LQKENI come from the germline V gene. There are 15 residues in the CDR3.

This sequence joins TRBV7-9 and TRBJ1-2; D possibly corresponds to TRBD1 (5 bases). Germline values: CDR1 SEHNR, CDR2 FQNEAQ (reference sequence). The V gene lost 3 bases and the J gene lost 8 bases, with 16 bases spanning the gap. This CDR3 is 14 amino acids long. This chain's CDR3 is CASSLGGGSEGYTF. For the CDR3, the DNA is TGTGCCAGCAGCTTGGGGGGGGGATCGGAGGGCTACACCTTC.

About this clone itself: Different DNA sequences within this sample yield the same CDR3. The chain joins TRBV12-5 to TRBJ1-5; a weak D match, TRBD1 (5 bases). The V gene's germline CDR1 is LGHNT and CDR2 FRNRAP. V was shortened by 5 bases and J by 3 bases, with 14 bases between the two germline ends. The CDR3 totals 15 residues. This CDR3 is CASGLGSGSNQPQHF. The CDR3 DNA follows: TGTGCTAGTGGTCTAGGCTCAGGGTCCAATCAGCCCCAGCATTTT.

The CDR3 spells CASSSQGGGETQYF. The DNA for the CDR3 is TGCGCCAGCAGCTCTCAGGGAGGGGGTGAGACCCAGTACTTC. The chain employs TRBV5-1 and TRBJ2-5; a weak D match, TRBD2 (7 bases). This CDR3 region has 14 residues. V lost 3 bases and J 5 bases, leaving 14 bases between the germline ends. Germline V CDR1 and CDR2: SGHRS, YFSETQ.

The V call is TRBV11-3, the J call TRBJ2-1; 12 nucleotides align to TRBD2. Per germline, CDR1 SGHNT and CDR2 YENEEA. J was trimmed by 5 bases and V by 5 bases; bases with no gene match: 4. CDR3 length: 15 residues. CDR3 amino acids: CASSDLAGGHNEQFF. The CDR3, as DNA: TGTGCCAGCAGCGACCTAGCGGGGGGGCACAATGAGCAGTTCTTC.

The rearrangement joins TRBV6-4 to TRBJ2-5, with TRBD2 as a possible D gene (6 bases). The germline V gene has CDR1 MRHNA and CDR2 SNTAGT. The length of the CDR3 is 13 residues. V was cut by 4 bases and J by 5 bases, with 11 bases left in between. The CDR3 protein is CASSGSAGETQYF. CDR3 DNA: TGTGCCAGCAGTGGCAGCGCGGGGGAGACCCAGTACTTC.

This rearrangement joins TRBV10-3 to TRBJ2-7; TRBD2 matches 9 bases. Unmatched junction bases numbered 6, after V lost 0 bases and J lost 6 bases. Germline V gene sequence: CDR1 ENHRY, CDR2 SYGVKD. The CDR3 extends over 15 amino acids. The CDR3 here is CAISESSGSVLEQYF. CDR3 coding DNA: TGTGCCATCAGTGAGTCTAGCGGGAGTGTCCTCGAGCAGTACTTC.

The V gene is TRBV4-1, the J gene TRBJ2-7; TRBD2 might be the D (6 bases). Trimming stripped 4 bases from V and 7 bases from J, with 14 bases between. Germline V CDR1 and CDR2: MGHRA, YSYEKL. The CDR3 is 13 amino acids. Here the CDR3 reads CASSLGPSDEQYF. CDR3 sequence (DNA): TGCGCCAGCAGCCTCGGCCCTAGCGATGAGCAGTACTTC.

The chain links TRBV12-2 to TRBJ2-1; the table's D call TRBD2 went unverified against the DNA. TRBV12-2 is tagged as a pseudogene. The CDR3 runs to 15 residues. The CDR3 region is CASRSGTSGINEQFF. CDR3 coding DNA: TGTGCAAGTCGCTCCGGGACTAGCGGAATCAATGAGCAGTTCTTC.

The chain combines TRBV6-5 with TRBJ1-2; D is possibly TRBD1 (5 bases). The germline V gene has CDR1 MNHEY and CDR2 SVGAGI. There are 15 residues in the CDR3. The V end was cut by 6 bases, the J end by 0 bases, with 14 bases between. The CDR3 loop reads CASSPQGTSNYGYTF. The CDR3 DNA reads as TGTGCCAGCAGCCCGCAGGGAACTTCTAACTATGGCTACACCTTC.

The chain has TRBV27 and TRBJ1-2; TRBD1 matches at 9 bases. Trimming removed 5 bases from V and 2 bases from J; junction bases left unmatched: 6. The germline V gene encodes CDR1 MNHEY and CDR2 SMNVEV (reference sequence). This CDR3 region has 15 residues. CDR3 residues: CASSLRQGVNYGYTF. The CDR3 DNA follows: TGTGCCAGCAGTCTGAGACAGGGGGTGAACTATGGCTACACCTTC.

V and J are TRBV28 and TRBJ1-1, with D hard to call. V shed 1 base and J shed 0 bases, with 9 bases lying between them. Germline V CDR1 and CDR2: MDHEN, SYDVKM. CDR3 length equals 15 residues. CDR3 sequence reads: CASSLFGPMNTEAFF. The CDR3 region has the DNA TGTGCCAGCAGTTTATTTGGGCCCATGAACACTGAAGCTTTCTTT.

V is TRBV4-1 and J is TRBJ2-3; 13 bases fit TRBD2. The trim removed 0 bases at V and 4 bases at J, leaving 10 bases unmatched. CDR1 is MGHRA, CDR2 YSYEKL, per germline. This CDR3 region has 19 residues. This chain's CDR3 is CASSQDETSGRAGADTQYF. CDR3 DNA sequence: TGCGCCAGCAGCCAAGATGAAACTAGCGGGAGGGCCGGCGCAGATACGCAGTATTTT.

V is TRBV7-8 and J is TRBJ2-7, with D unresolved. CDR1 is SGHVS, CDR2 FQNEAQ, per germline. The CDR3 sequence is 13 residues long. V was clipped by 1 base and J by 2 bases, with 6 bases between them. The CDR3 DNA follows: TGTGCCAGCAGCTTAGGAGAGACCTACGAGCAGTACTTC. Protein: CASSLGETYEQYF.

The chain uses TRBV4-3 and TRBJ1-6; D remains ambiguous. CDR3 length: 15 amino acids. V was trimmed by 0 bases and J by 7 bases, leaving 10 bases between them. CDR1 and CDR2 (germline): LGHNA, YSLEER. Here the CDR3 DNA reads TGCGCCAGCAGCCAAGATACCGGGTTCAATTCACCCCTCCACTTT. This sequence encodes CASSQDTGFNSPLHF.

This clone was found once. CDR3 sequence (DNA): TGTGCCATCAGCCAACCCGGGACAGGAGATAACTATGGCTACACCTTC. This translates into CAISQPGTGDNYGYTF. The rearrangement links TRBV10-3 to TRBJ1-2, with TRBD1 matching over 8 bases. Germline trimming cut 6 bases from V and 1 base from J; bases unmatched to any gene: 10. Germline CDR1 and CDR2: ENHRY and SYGVKD. The CDR3 sequence is 16 residues long.

V gene TRBV27 combines with J gene TRBJ2-1; no firm D call. Trimming stripped 6 bases from V and 7 bases from J, with 13 bases between. The CDR3 runs 13 residues. CDR1 and CDR2 from the germline V gene are MNHEY and SMNVEV (reference sequence). Here the CDR3 DNA reads TGTGCCAGCAGGCAGACCGGGTGGAATGAGCAGTTCTTC. Encoded protein: CASRQTGWNEQFF.

The J gene is TRBJ2-2, the V gene TRBV5-6; D perhaps matches TRBD2 (5 bases). V was shortened by 4 bases and J by 4 bases, with 17 bases between the two germline ends. The CDR3 is 16 amino acids. CDR1 SGHDT and CDR2 YYEEEE come from the germline V gene. In DNA form, the CDR3 reads TGTGCCAGCAGCCACTATACCGGGGTGGCCACCGGGGAGCTGTTTTTT. The encoded protein is CASSHYTGVATGELFF.

As to this clone: One end of the junction does not line up with germline, which may come from a read error. The V and J genes are TRBV7-9 and TRBJ2-7, with TRBD2 as a possible D gene (5 bases). The CDR3 runs to 18 residues. Germline CDR1 is SEHNR and CDR2 is FQNEAQ (reference sequence). The CDR3 loop is CSSSSRSSEDSSSYEQYF. CDR3 coding DNA: TGTTCCAGCAGCTCACGGAGTAGCGAAGACTCGTCCTCCTACGAGCAGTACTTC.

The rearrangement joins TRBV19 to TRBJ1-3; a possible D gene is TRBD1 (6 bases). Germline loops: CDR1 LNHDA, CDR2 SQIVND (reference sequence). The V and J ends lost 6 bases and 0 bases respectively, with 12 bases between them. The CDR3 extends over 15 amino acids. DNA of the CDR3: TGTGCCAGTAGGCGACAGGCCCACTCTGGAAACACCATATATTTT. Its protein product is CASRRQAHSGNTIYF.

The V gene is TRBV6-1, the J gene TRBJ2-7; the match to TRBD1 covers 9 bases. Germline values: CDR1 MNHNS, CDR2 SASEGT. With 8 bases clipped from V and 4 bases from J, the junction kept 12 bases outside the gene matches. This CDR3 contains 15 residues. The CDR3 bases are TGTGCCAGCCCCCCTAGAGGGACAGGGAGGTACGAGCAGTACTTC. It yields the protein CASPPRGTGRYEQYF.

The chain employs TRBV6-1 and TRBJ2-6, with D uncertain. Per the germline V gene, CDR1 is MNHNS and CDR2 is SASEGT. The CDR3 runs 15 residues. Deletions cut 3 bases from V and 0 bases from J, with 6 bases between. CDR3 nucleotides: TGTGCCAGCAGTGAGCCTAGCTCTGGGGCCAACGTCCTGACTTTC. Its protein product is CASSEPSSGANVLTF.

The CDR3 nucleotides are TGCACCAGCAGCCAAGAGGGACTAGCGGGAGAAAACGAGCAGTACTTC. Amino acid sequence: CTSSQEGLAGENEQYF. The chain has TRBV1 and TRBJ2-7; the DNA was not used to check the table's D call, TRBD2. TRBV1 is labeled a pseudogene. The CDR3 is 16 amino acids.

This clone came up a few times. The chain is built from TRBV10-3 and TRBJ2-7; tentatively, D is TRBD2 (6 bases). This CDR3 has 14 amino acids. The V gene's germline CDR1 is ENHRY and CDR2 SYGVKD. V was pared by 3 bases and J by 2 bases, with 11 bases between. DNA of the CDR3: TGTGCCATCAGTGATCTGACGGGAGCCTACGAGCAGTACTTC. Its translation is CAISDLTGAYEQYF.